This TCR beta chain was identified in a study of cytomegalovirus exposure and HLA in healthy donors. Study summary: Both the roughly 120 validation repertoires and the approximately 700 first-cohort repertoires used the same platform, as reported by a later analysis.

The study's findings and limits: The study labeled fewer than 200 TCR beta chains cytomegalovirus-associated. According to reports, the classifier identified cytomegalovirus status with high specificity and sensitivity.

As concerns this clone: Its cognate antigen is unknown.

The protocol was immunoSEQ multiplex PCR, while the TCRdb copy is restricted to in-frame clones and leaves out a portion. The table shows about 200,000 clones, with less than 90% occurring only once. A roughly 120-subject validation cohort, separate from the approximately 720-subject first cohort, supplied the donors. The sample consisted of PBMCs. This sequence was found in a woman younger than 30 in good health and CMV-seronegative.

Written as DNA, the CDR3 is TGTGCCAGCAGTTTCCTGGGACAGGGGGCCCACGAGCAGTACTTC. It yields the protein CASSFLGQGAHEQYF. The rearrangement links TRBV27 to TRBJ2-7; 12 bases agree with TRBD1. CDR1 MNHEY and CDR2 SMNVEV come from the germline V gene (reference sequence). Germline trimming cut 3 bases from V and 5 bases from J; bases unmatched to any gene: 5. This CDR3 comprises 15 residues.